The rows below give T cell receptor beta chains drawn from one sample of a study of cytomegalovirus exposure and HLA in healthy donors. Repertoires were generated with immunoSEQ multiplex PCR, while TCRdb's copy carries only in-frame clones and drops some. The sample contains about 89,000 clones, 85% of which appear only once. Sequencing input: PBMCs. These receptors originate from a man in his forties in good health and CMV-seropositive. Each CDR3 is given with its conserved first and last residue. The order of the fields is V gene, D gene, clone size, J gene, CDR3 DNA, CDR3 protein. D genes are given only for firm matches. The size field is filled for only some rows; it gives once, few, many or a size class.

V: TRBV29-1; D: TRBD1; size: -; J: TRBJ1-5; DNA: TGCAGCGTTGGTGACAGGGGATCTCAGCCCCAGCATTTT; CDR3: CSVGDRGSQPQHF
V: TRBV5-1; D: -; size: -; J: TRBJ1-2; DNA: TGCGCCAGCAGCTCCCCGGGACAACCAGATGGCTACACCTTC; CDR3: CASSSPGQPDGYTF
V: TRBV19; D: TRBD1; size: -; J: TRBJ2-1; DNA: TGTGCCAGTAGTGTCCGGGACAGGGGGATGGAGCAGTTCTTC; CDR3: CASSVRDRGMEQFF
V: TRBV19; D: -; size: once; J: TRBJ1-1; DNA: TGTGCCAGTATCTCGGGGGGGGGAGGCACTGAAGCTTTCTTT; CDR3: CASISGGGGTEAFF
V: TRBV10-3; D: -; size: -; J: TRBJ1-2; DNA: TGTGCCATCAGTGTGCAGGAGGGCGCCTATGGCTACACCTTC; CDR3: CAISVQEGAYGYTF
V: TRBV2; D: TRBD1; size: -; J: TRBJ2-2; DNA: TGTGCCAGCAGCCCCGACAGGGTCGACACCGGGGAGCTGTTTTTT; CDR3: CASSPDRVDTGELFF
V: TRBV19; D: -; size: -; J: TRBJ2-3; DNA: TGTGCCGCCGGACCTCCAGTGGCGGGTACGCTCGGAGGCACAGATACGCAGTATTTT; CDR3: CAAGPPVAGTLGGTDTQYF
V: TRBV19; D: -; size: -; J: TRBJ1-5; DNA: TGTGCCAGTAGTAACCCTACAGGGCGTCTCGATCAGCCCCAGCATTTT; CDR3: CASSNPTGRLDQPQHF
V: TRBV19; D: -; size: -; J: TRBJ1-2; DNA: TGTGCCAGTAGTTTCAGACAGAGGAGCTATGGCTACACCTTC; CDR3: CASSFRQRSYGYTF
V: TRBV7-6; D: TRBD2; size: -; J: TRBJ2-5; DNA: TGTGCCAGCAGCCCGGGGACTAGCGGCCTAGGGGAGACCCAGTACTTC; CDR3: CASSPGTSGLGETQYF
V: TRBV12-5; D: -; size: -; J: TRBJ2-3; DNA: TGTGCTAGTGGTTTACGGGTTTGGGATACGCAGTATTTT; CDR3: CASGLRVWDTQYF
V: TRBV19; D: -; size: -; J: TRBJ1-4; DNA: TGTGCCAGTAGCCGGAGGGTTAATGAAAAACTGTTTTTT; CDR3: CASSRRVNEKLFF
V: TRBV2; D: TRBD1; size: -; J: TRBJ2-6; DNA: TGTGCCAGCAGGGGACAGGGCCTCCTGGGATCTGGGGCCAACGTCCTGACTTTC; CDR3: CASRGQGLLGSGANVLTF
V: TRBV28; D: TRBD1; size: -; J: TRBJ2-2; DNA: TGTGCCAGCAGGTTGGGGACAGGGGGTTACACCGGGGAGCTGTTTTTT; CDR3: CASRLGTGGYTGELFF
V: TRBV28; D: -; size: -; J: TRBJ1-4; DNA: TGTGCCAGCACTTCCGACCGACAGGTTAAAAGGGAAAAACTGTTTTTT; CDR3: CASTSDRQVKREKLFF
V: TRBV5-6; D: TRBD1; size: -; J: TRBJ1-1; DNA: TGTGCCAGCAAGAACTCCGGGACAGGGGGCACTGAAGCTTTCTTT; CDR3: CASKNSGTGGTEAFF
V: TRBV5-8; D: -; size: once; J: TRBJ1-2; DNA: TGTGCCAGCAGCGTCCGCTATGGCTACACCTTC; CDR3: CASSVRYGYTF
V: TRBV5-1; D: TRBD2; size: -; J: TRBJ2-5; DNA: TGCGCCAGCAGCCAAGGGACTAGCGGGGAAGAGACCCAGTACTTC; CDR3: CASSQGTSGEETQYF
V: TRBV5-1; D: TRBD2; size: -; J: TRBJ2-3; DNA: TGCGCCAGCAGCTTGGTTGGTAGCGGGAGAATAGATACGCAGTATTTT; CDR3: CASSLVGSGRIDTQYF
V: TRBV29-1; D: TRBD1; size: -; J: TRBJ2-7; DNA: TGCAGCGTTTCGACAGGGTCCTACGAGCAGTACTTC; CDR3: CSVSTGSYEQYF
V: TRBV7-9; D: -; size: -; J: TRBJ2-3; DNA: TGTGCCAGCAGCTTGTCAGGATCCGGCACAGATACGCAGTATTTT; CDR3: CASSLSGSGTDTQYF
V: TRBV7-9; D: -; size: -; J: TRBJ1-2; DNA: TGTGCCAGCAGCCCCCGGTTTGGGGGCGGCTACACCTTC; CDR3: CASSPRFGGGYTF
V: TRBV11-3; D: TRBD2; size: -; J: TRBJ2-1; DNA: TGTGCCAGCAGCTTACAACCTAGCGGGCTCCCGTCCAATGAGCAGTTCTTC; CDR3: CASSLQPSGLPSNEQFF
V: TRBV5-4; D: TRBD1; size: -; J: TRBJ2-7; DNA: TGTGCCAGCAGCCCCAGGACCGGGACAGGGACTATCTACGAGCAGTACTTC; CDR3: CASSPRTGTGTIYEQYF
V: TRBV7-8; D: -; size: -; J: TRBJ1-6; DNA: TGTGCCAGCAGCTTTAGCGGGTTTTCACCCCTCCACTTT; CDR3: CASSFSGFSPLHF
V: TRBV7-7; D: -; size: -; J: TRBJ2-5; DNA: TGTGCTGTGGGGCGGGCCGGGGGGACCCAGTACTTC; CDR3: CAVGRAGGTQYF
V: TRBV18; D: -; size: -; J: TRBJ2-1; DNA: TGCGCCAGCTCACGTATAAGCGGAGGTTGGAATGAGCAGTTCTTC; CDR3: CASSRISGGWNEQFF
V: TRBV4-1; D: TRBD1; size: few; J: TRBJ2-7; DNA: TGCGCCAGCAGCCTGGGACAGGGCTTTCGCTACGAGCAGTACTTC; CDR3: CASSLGQGFRYEQYF
V: TRBV7-9; D: TRBD1; size: -; J: TRBJ1-1; DNA: TGTGCCAGCAGCTACTCGGGACAGGAGGGCACTGAAGCTTTCTTT; CDR3: CASSYSGQEGTEAFF
V: TRBV7-2; D: -; size: -; J: TRBJ1-5; DNA: TGTGCCAGCAGCTTAGGGGGGCAGTTGGGACAGCCCCAGCATTTT; CDR3: CASSLGGQLGQPQHF
V: TRBV13; D: -; size: -; J: TRBJ1-3; DNA: TGTGCCAGCAGCATCCGGGGGACTGGAAACACCATATATTTT; CDR3: CASSIRGTGNTIYF